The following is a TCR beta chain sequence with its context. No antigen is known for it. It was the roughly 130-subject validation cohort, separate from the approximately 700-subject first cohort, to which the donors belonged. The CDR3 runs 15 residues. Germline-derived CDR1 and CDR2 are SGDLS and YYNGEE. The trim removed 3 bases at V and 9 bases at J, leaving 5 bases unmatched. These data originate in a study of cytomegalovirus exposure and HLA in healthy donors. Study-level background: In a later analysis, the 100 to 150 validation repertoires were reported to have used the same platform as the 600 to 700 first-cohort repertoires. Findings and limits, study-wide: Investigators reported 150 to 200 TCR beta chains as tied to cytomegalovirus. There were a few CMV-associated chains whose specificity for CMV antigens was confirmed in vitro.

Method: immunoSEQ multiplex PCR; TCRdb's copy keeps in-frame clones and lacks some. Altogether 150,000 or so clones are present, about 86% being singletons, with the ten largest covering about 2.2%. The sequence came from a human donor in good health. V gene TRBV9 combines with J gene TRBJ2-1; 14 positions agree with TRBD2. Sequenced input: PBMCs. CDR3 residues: CASSETSGGAGEQFF. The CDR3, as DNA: TGTGCCAGCAGCGAGACTAGCGGGGGGGCCGGTGAGCAGTTCTTC.